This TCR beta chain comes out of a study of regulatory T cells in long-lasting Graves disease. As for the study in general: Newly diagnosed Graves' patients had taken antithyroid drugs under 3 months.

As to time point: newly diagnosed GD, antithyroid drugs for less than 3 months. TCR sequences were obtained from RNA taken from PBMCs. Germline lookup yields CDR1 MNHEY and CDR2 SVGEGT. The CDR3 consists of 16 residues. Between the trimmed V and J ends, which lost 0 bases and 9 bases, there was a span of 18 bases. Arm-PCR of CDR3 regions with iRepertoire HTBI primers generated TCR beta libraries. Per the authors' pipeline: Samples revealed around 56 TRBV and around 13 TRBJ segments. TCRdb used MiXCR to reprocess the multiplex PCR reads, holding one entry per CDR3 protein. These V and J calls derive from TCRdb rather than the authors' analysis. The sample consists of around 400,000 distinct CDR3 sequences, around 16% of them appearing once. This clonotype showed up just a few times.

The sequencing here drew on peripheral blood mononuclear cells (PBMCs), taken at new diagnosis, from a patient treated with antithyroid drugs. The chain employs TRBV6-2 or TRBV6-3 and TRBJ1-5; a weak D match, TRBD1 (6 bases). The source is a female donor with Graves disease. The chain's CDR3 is CASSYSIKGERGPQHF. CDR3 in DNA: TGTGCCAGCAGTTACTCGATAAAGGGGGAACGCGGGCCCCAGCATTTT.